One T cell receptor (beta chain) is described in this entry. The target of this receptor is not known. No base-level quality is on record; no much larger clone is a single base apart. These data belong to a study of cytomegalovirus exposure and HLA in healthy donors (dated by TCRdb to the late 2010s). Notes on the research overall: The 700 or so repertoires of the first cohort and the roughly 120 validation repertoires were produced on the same platform, according to a later analysis. To predict cytomegalovirus infection status, the study brought together high-throughput TCR immunosequencing, statistical association of individual TCRs with disease status, and machine learning. In addition to the first cohort of hundreds of subjects, a separate validation cohort of approximately 120 different subjects was used. The aim of the study was to test whether cataloging public T cell receptors could identify signatures of past pathogen exposure. What the authors observed across the whole study: The authors suggested that the approach could potentially be extended to other disease states and immunological phenotypes. Subsequent analysis determined that TCRs grouped into clusters in the first cohort also showed a tendency toward co-occurrence across the roughly 120 validation repertoires, and roughly 94% of cluster scores exceeded 0. The study gave a list of under 200 TCR beta chains associated with cytomegalovirus. A later analysis lacked HLA typing for the validation cohort, so it scored co-occurrence in that cohort across all 120 or so repertoires. The classifier was reported to diagnose cytomegalovirus status with high specificity and sensitivity in both the original and validation cohorts. Most TCR sequences were observed very rarely across donors, whereas some public TCRs were present in many individuals. A few of the identified cytomegalovirus-associated TCR beta chains were confirmed in vitro to be specific for cytomegalovirus antigens.

Donors formed part of the validation cohort, which comprised about 130 subjects and was distinct from the first cohort of 666 subjects. The library was prepared using the immunoSEQ multiplex PCR assay. The authors' analysis ran thus. A statistical classification framework was built for diagnosing cytomegalovirus status from the catalog of TCR beta chain sequences. TCRdb limited this immuneACCESS table to in-frame rearrangements with V and J called. A share of clones is missing; checked studies link under half to unresolved V genes, and the rest is unexplained. V, J and clone size were drawn from that table, and D and trimming were deduced from the DNA. Present in this sample are 56,000 or so clones, roughly 93% of which were seen just once. The top ten hold 1.5% to 2% of the sample. Its CDR3 holds 16 amino acids, cysteine through phenylalanine. Just the 48-base CDR3 DNA is kept, in frame starting at base 1. Per the germline V gene, KGHSH is the CDR1 and LQKENI is the CDR2. V gives up 4 bases and J gives up 0 bases, and the segment between their germline ends measures 10 bases.

The V and J segments used are TRBV18 and TRBJ1-6; D gene: possibly TRBD1, on 6 matching bases. Sequences were obtained from PBMCs. This clonotype originated in a woman aged 18-35 years in good health and CMV-seropositive. The CDR3 is CASSRDRSSYNSPLHF. The bases read TGTGCCAGCTCACGCGACAGGAGCTCCTATAATTCACCCCTCCACTTT. Extended through the reference TRBV18 and TRBJ1-6 proteins, this CDR3 yields the full variable domain: NAGVMQNPRHLVRRRGQEARLRCSPMKGHSHVYWYRQLPEEGLKFMVYLQKENIIDESGMPKERFSAEFPKEGPSILRIQQVVRGDSAAYFCASSRDRSSYNSPLHFGNGTRLTVT.